This is a list of T cell receptor beta chains from one sample in a study of cytomegalovirus exposure and HLA in healthy donors. Method: immunoSEQ multiplex PCR; TCRdb's copy keeps in-frame clones and lacks some. Among about 95,000 clones listed, about 86% were seen once. Sequenced material: PBMCs. The receptors stem from a woman in her sixties or seventies in good health and CMV-seropositive. The CDR3 runs from the conserved cysteine through the conserved F or W. The order of the fields is V gene, clone size, D gene, J gene, CDR3 DNA, CDR3 protein. A D gene is named only where the DNA matches it firmly. Only part of the rows carry a size: once, few, many, or a class if the clone is expanded.

v_call: TRBV11-2; clone_size: NA; d_call: TRBD1; j_call: TRBJ2-7; cdr3_nt: TGTGCCAGCAGCTTAGGTTGGGACAGGGACAGGTACGAGCAGTACTTC; cdr3_aa: CASSLGWDRDRYEQYF
v_call: TRBV5-4; clone_size: few; d_call: NA; j_call: TRBJ2-3; cdr3_nt: TGTGCCAGCAGACCCTCAATTCGAGGCCCAGATACGCAGTATTTT; cdr3_aa: CASRPSIRGPDTQYF
v_call: TRBV7-2; clone_size: NA; d_call: TRBD1; j_call: TRBJ2-7; cdr3_nt: TGTGCCAGCAGCTTTACCGGGACAGGGGGCGGCCACGAGCAGTACTTC; cdr3_aa: CASSFTGTGGGHEQYF
v_call: TRBV15; clone_size: NA; d_call: NA; j_call: TRBJ1-1; cdr3_nt: TGTGCCACCAGCAGGCTAAACACTGAAGCTTTCTTT; cdr3_aa: CATSRLNTEAFF
v_call: TRBV15; clone_size: NA; d_call: TRBD1; j_call: TRBJ1-2; cdr3_nt: TGTGCCACCAGCAGGCCGGGACAGGGGCCAGGCTACACCTTC; cdr3_aa: CATSRPGQGPGYTF
v_call: TRBV7-9; clone_size: NA; d_call: TRBD1; j_call: TRBJ2-4; cdr3_nt: TGTGCCAGCAGCCTGGACAGGGGAGGGGAAGGGGCCAAAAACATTCAGTACTTC; cdr3_aa: CASSLDRGGEGAKNIQYF
v_call: TRBV27; clone_size: NA; d_call: TRBD1; j_call: TRBJ2-1; cdr3_nt: TGTGCCAGCAAAGGGGGACAGTCAGGCGGTGAGCAGTTCTTC; cdr3_aa: CASKGGQSGGEQFF
v_call: TRBV10-2; clone_size: NA; d_call: TRBD1; j_call: TRBJ1-6; cdr3_nt: TGCGCCAGCAAGATCGACAGGGGTAATTCACCCCTCCACTTT; cdr3_aa: CASKIDRGNSPLHF
v_call: TRBV7-2; clone_size: NA; d_call: NA; j_call: TRBJ2-2; cdr3_nt: TGTGCCAGCAGCACGGCCCAGGGGCCCGGGGAGCTGTTTTTT; cdr3_aa: CASSTAQGPGELFF
v_call: TRBV6-1; clone_size: NA; d_call: TRBD2; j_call: TRBJ2-1; cdr3_nt: TGTGCCAGCCTTAGCGGGATGGCAGTGTATGAGCAGTTCTTC; cdr3_aa: CASLSGMAVYEQFF
v_call: TRBV11-1; clone_size: NA; d_call: NA; j_call: TRBJ1-1; cdr3_nt: TGTGCCAGCAGCCCCCTAGGCAAGGGGTTAGGCACTGAAGCTTTCTTT; cdr3_aa: CASSPLGKGLGTEAFF
v_call: TRBV29-1; clone_size: NA; d_call: TRBD1; j_call: TRBJ2-7; cdr3_nt: TGCAGCGTTCTCCCCGGGACAGGGTCCTACGAGCAGTACTTC; cdr3_aa: CSVLPGTGSYEQYF
v_call: TRBV30; clone_size: NA; d_call: NA; j_call: TRBJ1-1; cdr3_nt: TGTGCCTGGAGTGTACGGGTTGAAGCTTTCTTT; cdr3_aa: CAWSVRVEAFF
v_call: TRBV6-5; clone_size: NA; d_call: TRBD1; j_call: TRBJ1-2; cdr3_nt: TGTGCCAGCAGTTTCCGCCCAGGGGGCTGGTCTGGCTACACCTTC; cdr3_aa: CASSFRPGGWSGYTF
v_call: TRBV29-1; clone_size: NA; d_call: TRBD2; j_call: TRBJ2-3; cdr3_nt: TGCAGCGTTGAGGATCGCAGCGGGAATACAGATACGCAGTATTTT; cdr3_aa: CSVEDRSGNTDTQYF
v_call: TRBV6-5; clone_size: NA; d_call: NA; j_call: TRBJ2-2; cdr3_nt: TGTGCCAGCAGTCAGGGGAACACCGGGGAGCTGTTTTTT; cdr3_aa: CASSQGNTGELFF
v_call: TRBV4-1; clone_size: NA; d_call: TRBD1; j_call: TRBJ2-3; cdr3_nt: TGCGCCAGCAGCCCCGGACAGGGCCGCACAGATACGCAGTATTTT; cdr3_aa: CASSPGQGRTDTQYF
v_call: TRBV28; clone_size: NA; d_call: NA; j_call: TRBJ2-7; cdr3_nt: TGTGCCAGCAGTCTCAGGGTACACGAGCAGTACTTC; cdr3_aa: CASSLRVHEQYF
v_call: TRBV7-8; clone_size: NA; d_call: NA; j_call: TRBJ1-4; cdr3_nt: TGTGCCAGCAGCTCAAGTTGGGCTGTAGAAAAACTGTTTTTT; cdr3_aa: CASSSSWAVEKLFF
v_call: TRBV19; clone_size: NA; d_call: NA; j_call: TRBJ1-5; cdr3_nt: TGTGCCAGTAGTATTGAGGGAGTCAATCAGCCCCAGCATTTT; cdr3_aa: CASSIEGVNQPQHF
v_call: TRBV27; clone_size: once; d_call: NA; j_call: TRBJ2-7; cdr3_nt: TGTGCCAGCAGCCGCGGGTCGGGGGTTATCTACGAGCAGTACTTC; cdr3_aa: CASSRGSGVIYEQYF
v_call: TRBV5-1; clone_size: NA; d_call: TRBD1; j_call: TRBJ1-3; cdr3_nt: TGCGCCAGCAGCTTGTCCGGGACAGCCTCTGGAAACACCATATATTTT; cdr3_aa: CASSLSGTASGNTIYF
v_call: TRBV27; clone_size: NA; d_call: NA; j_call: TRBJ2-5; cdr3_nt: TGTGCCAGCAGCCCTTCTCTCGGAGAGACCCAGTACTTC; cdr3_aa: CASSPSLGETQYF
v_call: TRBV5-6; clone_size: NA; d_call: NA; j_call: TRBJ2-1; cdr3_nt: TGTGCCAGCAGCCTCCGGGGAGTCTCCTACAATGAGCAGTTCTTC; cdr3_aa: CASSLRGVSYNEQFF
v_call: TRBV30; clone_size: NA; d_call: TRBD1; j_call: TRBJ2-6; cdr3_nt: TGTGCCTGGAGTCGACAGGGGATCGTTGGGGCCAACGTCCTGACTTTC; cdr3_aa: CAWSRQGIVGANVLTF